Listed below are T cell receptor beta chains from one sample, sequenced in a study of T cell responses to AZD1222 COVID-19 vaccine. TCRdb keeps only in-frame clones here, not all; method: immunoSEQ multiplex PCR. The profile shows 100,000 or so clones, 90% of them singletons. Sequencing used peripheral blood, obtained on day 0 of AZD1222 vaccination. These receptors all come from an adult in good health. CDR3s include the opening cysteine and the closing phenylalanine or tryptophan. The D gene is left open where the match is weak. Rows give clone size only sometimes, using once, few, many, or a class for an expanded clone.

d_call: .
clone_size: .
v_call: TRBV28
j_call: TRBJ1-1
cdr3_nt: TGTGCCAGCAGTTTATTCTCGAACACTGAAGCTTTCTTT
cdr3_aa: CASSLFSNTEAFF

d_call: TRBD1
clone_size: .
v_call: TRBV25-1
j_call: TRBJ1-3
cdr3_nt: TGTGCCAGCGGGGACAGCTCGTACTCTGGAAACACCATATATTTT
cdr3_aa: CASGDSSYSGNTIYF

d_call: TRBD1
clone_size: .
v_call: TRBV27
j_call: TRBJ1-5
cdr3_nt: TGTGCCAGCAGTTCATTCGACAGGGGTAGCAATCAGCCCCAGCATTTT
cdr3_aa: CASSSFDRGSNQPQHF

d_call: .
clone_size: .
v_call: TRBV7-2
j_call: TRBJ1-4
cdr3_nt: TGTGCCAGCAGCTTCTCCTACTCTGAAAAACTGTTTTTT
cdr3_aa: CASSFSYSEKLFF

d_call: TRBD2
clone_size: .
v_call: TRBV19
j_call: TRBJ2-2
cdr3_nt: TGTGCCAGTAGTATGGAAGGAGGGGAGGGAGTCGCGAACACCGGGGAGCTGTTTTTT
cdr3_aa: CASSMEGGEGVANTGELFF

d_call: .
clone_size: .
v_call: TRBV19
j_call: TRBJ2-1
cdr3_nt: TGTGCCAGTATGGACGGCGGACCACTTGCGGAGCAGTTCTTC
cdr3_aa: CASMDGGPLAEQFF

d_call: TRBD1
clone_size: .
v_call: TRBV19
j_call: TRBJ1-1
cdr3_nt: TGTGCCAGTAGTCCGTGGGGACAGATGAACACTGAAGCTTTCTTT
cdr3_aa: CASSPWGQMNTEAFF

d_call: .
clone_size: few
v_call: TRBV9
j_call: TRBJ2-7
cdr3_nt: TGTGCCAGCAGCGCCCGCCTTACTAGCTACGAGCAGTACTTC
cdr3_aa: CASSARLTSYEQYF

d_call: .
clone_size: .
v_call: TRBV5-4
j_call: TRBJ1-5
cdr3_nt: TGTGCCAGCAGCTACACAGGGCCCGGCAATCAGCCCCAGCATTTT
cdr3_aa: CASSYTGPGNQPQHF

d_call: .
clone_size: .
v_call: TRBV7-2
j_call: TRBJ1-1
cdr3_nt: TGTGCCAGCAGCCCAGGGACCACTGAAGCTTTCTTT
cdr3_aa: CASSPGTTEAFF

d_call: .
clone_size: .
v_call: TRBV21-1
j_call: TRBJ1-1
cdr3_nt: TGTGCCAGCAGCAAATTTCAGACCGGGACGGGCCCTGAAGCTTTCTTT
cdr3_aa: CASSKFQTGTGPEAFF

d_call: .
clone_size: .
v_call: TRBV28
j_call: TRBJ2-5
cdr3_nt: TGTGCCAGCAGTTTGGGCAGATTCTTAGGGACCCAGTACTTC
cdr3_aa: CASSLGRFLGTQYF

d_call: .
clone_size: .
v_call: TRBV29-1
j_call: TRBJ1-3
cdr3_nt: TGCAGCGTTGTGCCAGGAGACTTCTCTGGAAACACCATATATTTT
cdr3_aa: CSVVPGDFSGNTIYF

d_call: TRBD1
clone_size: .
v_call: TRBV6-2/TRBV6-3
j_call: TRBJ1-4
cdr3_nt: TGTGCCAGCAGTTACGAACAGGGGGAAGGCGAAAAACTGTTTTTT
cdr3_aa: CASSYEQGEGEKLFF

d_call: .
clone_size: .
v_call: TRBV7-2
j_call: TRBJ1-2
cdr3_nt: TGTGCCAGCACCCTAAACGCTAACTATGGCTACACCTTC
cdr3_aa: CASTLNANYGYTF

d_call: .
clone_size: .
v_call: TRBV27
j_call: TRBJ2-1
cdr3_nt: TGTGCCAGCAGTCTAACAGGAATCCTTTACAATGAGCAGTTCTTC
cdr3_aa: CASSLTGILYNEQFF

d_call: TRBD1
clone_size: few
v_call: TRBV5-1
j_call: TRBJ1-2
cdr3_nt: TGCGCCAGCAGCTTTTCGGACAGGAGAGACTATGGCTACACCTTC
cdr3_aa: CASSFSDRRDYGYTF

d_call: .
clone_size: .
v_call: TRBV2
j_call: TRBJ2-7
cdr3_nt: TGTGCCAGCAGTGAGGCCAGAAGCTACGAGCAGTACTTC
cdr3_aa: CASSEARSYEQYF

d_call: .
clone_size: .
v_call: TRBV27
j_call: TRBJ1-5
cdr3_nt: TGTGCCAGCAGTATCCGACACAATCAGCCCCAGCATTTT
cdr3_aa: CASSIRHNQPQHF

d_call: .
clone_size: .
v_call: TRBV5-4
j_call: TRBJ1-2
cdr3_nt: TGTGCCAGCACCATCGACAGGCGGAATGGCTACACCTTC
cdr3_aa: CASTIDRRNGYTF

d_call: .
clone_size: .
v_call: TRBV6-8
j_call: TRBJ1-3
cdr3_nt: TGTGCCAGCAGTTACTTACCCGGTAGGACAGCCCGCTCTGGAAACACCATATATTTT
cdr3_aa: CASSYLPGRTARSGNTIYF

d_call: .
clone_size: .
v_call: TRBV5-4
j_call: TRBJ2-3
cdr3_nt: TGTGCCAGCAGCTATGCGACAGGACCCTTCACAGATACGCAGTATTTT
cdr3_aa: CASSYATGPFTDTQYF

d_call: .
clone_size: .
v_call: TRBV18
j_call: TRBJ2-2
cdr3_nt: TGTGCCAGCTCACCGTGGGGGACTAACACCGGGGAGCTGTTTTTT
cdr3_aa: CASSPWGTNTGELFF

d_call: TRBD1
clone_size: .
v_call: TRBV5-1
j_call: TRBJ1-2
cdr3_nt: TGCGCCAGCAGCGTCTCCGGGACAGGGGGTCTTAACGGTGGCTACACCTTC
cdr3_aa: CASSVSGTGGLNGGYTF

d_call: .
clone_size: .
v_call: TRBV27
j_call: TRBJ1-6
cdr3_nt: TGTGCCAGCAGTTTTCTCCCCACTCCTAATTCACCCCTCCACTTT
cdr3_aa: CASSFLPTPNSPLHF